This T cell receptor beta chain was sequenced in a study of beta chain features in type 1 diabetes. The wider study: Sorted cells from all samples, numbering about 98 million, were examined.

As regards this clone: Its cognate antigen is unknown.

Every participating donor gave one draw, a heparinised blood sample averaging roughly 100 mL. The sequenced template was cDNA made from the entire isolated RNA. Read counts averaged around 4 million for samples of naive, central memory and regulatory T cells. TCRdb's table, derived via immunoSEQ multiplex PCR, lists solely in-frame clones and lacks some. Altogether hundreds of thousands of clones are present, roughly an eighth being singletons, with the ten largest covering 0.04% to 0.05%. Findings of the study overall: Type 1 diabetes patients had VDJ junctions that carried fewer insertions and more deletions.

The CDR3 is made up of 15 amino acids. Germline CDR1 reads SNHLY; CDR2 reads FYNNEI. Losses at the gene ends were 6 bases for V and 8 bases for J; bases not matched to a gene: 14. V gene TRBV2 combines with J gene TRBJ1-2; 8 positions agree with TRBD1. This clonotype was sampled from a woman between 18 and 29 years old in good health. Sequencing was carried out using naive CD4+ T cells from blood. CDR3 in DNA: TGTGCCAGCAGCGAACTTTCCGGGACAGGAAGGGGCTACACCTTC. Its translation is CASSELSGTGRGYTF.